The rows below give T cell receptor beta chains drawn from one sample of a study of multiple sclerosis patients with progressive multifocal leukoencephalopathy. TCRdb keeps only in-frame clones here, not all; method: immunoSEQ multiplex PCR. The table includes under 30,000 clones, roughly nine tenths detected once. The starting material was PBMCs, obtained from a patient treated with natalizumab. These receptors all come from a human donor with multiple sclerosis. The CDR3 runs from the conserved cysteine through the conserved F or W. Fields, in order: CDR3 length, V gene, J gene, clone size, D gene, CDR3 protein, CDR3 DNA. D genes are given only for firm matches. The size of a clone is reported for some rows only, either as once, few or many, or as a class for expanded clones.

len: 14
v_gene: TRBV6-4
j_gene: TRBJ2-3
abundance: few
d_gene: TRBD2
CDR3aa: CASSAGGSTDTQYF
CDR3nt: TGTGCCAGCAGTGCGGGAGGGAGCACAGATACGCAGTATTTT

len: 13
v_gene: TRBV6-1
j_gene: TRBJ2-4
abundance: NA
d_gene: NA
CDR3aa: CASPSRSKNIQYF
CDR3nt: TGTGCCAGCCCATCCCGCTCCAAAAACATTCAGTACTTC

len: 14
v_gene: TRBV2
j_gene: TRBJ1-3
abundance: NA
d_gene: TRBD1
CDR3aa: CATTRDRAGNTIYF
CDR3nt: TGTGCCACCACCCGGGACAGGGCTGGAAACACCATATATTTT

len: 15
v_gene: TRBV7-9
j_gene: TRBJ1-4
abundance: NA
d_gene: NA
CDR3aa: CASSFPSSQSEKLFF
CDR3nt: TGTGCCAGCAGCTTCCCGTCCAGCCAGAGTGAAAAACTGTTTTTT

len: 15
v_gene: TRBV4-3
j_gene: TRBJ1-2
abundance: once
d_gene: TRBD1
CDR3aa: CASSQERQGAGGYTF
CDR3nt: TGCGCCAGCAGCCAAGAGAGGCAGGGGGCGGGGGGCTACACCTTC

len: 14
v_gene: TRBV6-5
j_gene: TRBJ2-3
abundance: NA
d_gene: TRBD2
CDR3aa: CASRISGSTDTQYF
CDR3nt: TGTGCCAGCAGGATTAGCGGGAGCACAGATACGCAGTATTTT

len: 15
v_gene: TRBV4-3
j_gene: TRBJ2-1
abundance: NA
d_gene: TRBD2
CDR3aa: CASSQERLATNEQFF
CDR3nt: TGCGCCAGCAGCCAAGAAAGACTAGCGACCAATGAGCAGTTCTTC

len: 15
v_gene: TRBV7-6
j_gene: TRBJ2-5
abundance: NA
d_gene: NA
CDR3aa: CASTRNQAFQETQYF
CDR3nt: TGTGCCAGCACCCGTAACCAGGCCTTCCAAGAGACCCAGTACTTC

len: 15
v_gene: TRBV2
j_gene: TRBJ1-4
abundance: NA
d_gene: NA
CDR3aa: CASLPQGGRGEKLFF
CDR3nt: TGTGCCAGTTTGCCCCAGGGAGGTCGTGGCGAAAAACTGTTTTTT

len: 15
v_gene: TRBV30
j_gene: TRBJ1-1
abundance: NA
d_gene: NA
CDR3aa: CAWSVHLRRDTEAFF
CDR3nt: TGTGCCTGGAGTGTACACCTAAGGAGGGACACTGAAGCTTTCTTT